One and the same sample provided the 23 T cell receptor beta chains below, sequenced in a study of monozygotic twins with cystic fibrosis. The method was immunoSEQ multiplex PCR; TCRdb's version includes in-frame clones alone and lacks a portion of them. The sample holds fewer than 15,000 clones; roughly 98% are singletons and the top ten take around 0.37%. The specimen was blood. The receptors stem from a girl aged 2 to 10 with cystic fibrosis.

V usage is TRBV6-6 and J usage is TRBJ1-2, with 10 bases that match TRBD1. The length of the CDR3 is 15 residues. Per the germline V gene, CDR1 is MNHNY and CDR2 is SVGAGI (reference sequence). The J segment lost 8 bases and the V segment lost 4 bases, leaving 10 bases of the junction unmatched. This chain's CDR3 is CASSSRDRGVGGYTF. CDR3 nucleotide sequence: TGTGCCAGCAGTTCCCGGGACAGGGGAGTGGGAGGCTACACCTTC.

This rearrangement joins TRBV19 to TRBJ1-2; D possibly corresponds to TRBD1 (6 bases). The CDR3 is 16 residues long. Germline V gene lookup returns CDR1 LNHDA and CDR2 SQIVND (reference sequence). V lost 4 bases and J 8 bases, leaving 23 bases between the germline ends. The CDR3 loop reads CASSTPRPDSSNGYTF. CDR3 in DNA: TGTGCCAGTAGTACACCCAGGCCGGACAGCTCTAACGGCTACACCTTC.

This clone was detected only once. The V and J genes are TRBV30 and TRBJ1-2; 9 positions agree with TRBD1. CDR1 is GTSNPN, CDR2 SVGIG, per germline (reference sequence). V dropped 7 bases and J dropped 3; count of bases not matched to a gene: 6. This CDR3 has 13 amino acids. Here the CDR3 reads CASQQGADYGYTF. The DNA for the CDR3 is TGTGCCTCCCAACAGGGGGCCGACTATGGCTACACCTTC.

J is TRBJ2-7 and V is TRBV6-1; 9 nucleotides agree with TRBD1. Germline assignment: CDR1 MNHNS and CDR2 SASEGT. The CDR3 is 16 amino acids. J was trimmed by 4 bases and V by 1 base; bases with no gene match: 8. Here the CDR3 reads CASSEVDGTGSYEQYF. As DNA, the CDR3 is TGTGCCAGCAGTGAAGTGGACGGGACAGGGAGTTACGAGCAGTACTTC.

The V call is TRBV25-1, the J call TRBJ2-7; 8 positions agree with TRBD1. The CDR3 is 15 residues long. V was pared by 4 bases and J by 0 bases, with 5 bases of the junction left unmatched. Germline CDR1 is MGHDK and CDR2 is SYGVNS. The CDR3 spells CASSAAGTGSYEQYF. The CDR3 nucleotides are TGTGCCAGCAGTGCTGCCGGGACAGGCTCCTACGAGCAGTACTTC.

The rearrangement links TRBV5-1 to TRBJ2-1, with TRBD2 matching over 8 bases. The CDR3 spans 17 residues. Trimming cost V 3 bases and J 5 bases; bases outside gene matches: 13. Per germline, CDR1 SGHRS and CDR2 YFSETQ. CDR3 loop: CASSWDGRAYVNNEQFF. The CDR3 nucleotides read TGCGCCAGCAGCTGGGACGGGAGGGCCTATGTCAACAATGAGCAGTTCTTC.

The chain links TRBV7-8 to TRBJ1-1; no firm D call. This CDR3 contains 14 residues. V was trimmed by 1 base and J by 6 bases, leaving 12 bases between them. Germline V CDR1 and CDR2: SGHVS, FQNEAQ. As DNA, the CDR3 is TGTGCCAGCAGCTTAGTCACAGATAGCGCTGAAGCTTTCTTT. It yields the protein CASSLVTDSAEAFF. Together with reference TRBV7-8 and TRBJ1-1, the CDR3 gives the full variable domain: GAGVSQSPRYKVAKRGQDVALRCDPISGHVSLFWYQQALGQGPEFLTYFQNEAQLDKSGLPSDRFFAERPEGSVSTLKIQRTQQEDSAVYLCASSLVTDSAEAFFGQGTRLTVV.

This chain links TRBV30 with TRBJ2-6; no definite D call. Germline V gene lookup returns CDR1 GTSNPN and CDR2 SVGIG (reference sequence). Deletions cut 3 bases from V and 0 bases from J, with 3 bases between. This CDR3 has 13 amino acids. CDR3: CAWSTSGANVLTF. The CDR3 DNA reads as TGTGCCTGGAGCACCTCTGGGGCCAACGTCCTGACTTTC.

The rearrangement joins TRBV11-2 to TRBJ2-1; D tentatively fits TRBD1 or TRBD2 (5 bases each). Trimming cost V 0 bases and J 14 bases, with 11 bases left between them. Germline CDR1 reads SGHAT; CDR2 reads FQNNGV. The CDR3 length is 12 residues. CDR3 in DNA: TGTGCCAGCAGCTTAGAAGGGACCGCTAAGTTCTTC. Protein product: CASSLEGTAKFF.

The V gene is TRBV27, the J gene TRBJ1-5; no firm D call. V was pared by 2 bases and J by 4 bases, with 9 bases between. CDR1 MNHEY and CDR2 SMNVEV come from the germline V gene (reference sequence). This CDR3 has 14 amino acids. CDR3 amino acids: CASSLGAVNQPQHF. In DNA, the CDR3 is TGTGCCAGCAGTTTAGGAGCGGTTAATCAGCCCCAGCATTTT.

The chain is built from TRBV5-1 and TRBJ2-3; maybe TRBD1 (6 bases). Between the trimmed V and J ends, which lost 1 base and 5 bases, there was a span of 17 bases. This CDR3 region has 16 residues. Per the germline V gene, CDR1 is SGHRS and CDR2 is YFSETQ. The DNA for the CDR3 is TGCGCCAGCAGCTTGTTTGAGGCAGGGGCGGGAGATACGCAGTATTTT. It codes for CASSLFEAGAGDTQYF.

This clone was seen once. The chain employs TRBV29-1 and TRBJ2-1; 10 nucleotides line up with TRBD1. CDR3 length: 22 residues. CDR1 and CDR2 (germline): SQVTM, ANQGSEA. Unmatched junction bases numbered 33, after V lost 4 bases and J lost 9 bases. CDR3 amino acids: CSVVGTGAAGGTGVLLRGEQFF. DNA of the CDR3: TGCAGCGTTGTAGGGACAGGGGCCGCCGGAGGTACGGGAGTTCTATTAAGAGGTGAGCAGTTCTTC.

This clone has only one observation. This chain uses TRBV5-1 with TRBJ2-2, with a weak D call TRBD1 (6 bases). Trimming took 5 bases from V and 1 from J, leaving 15 bases between them. The CDR3 is 16 residues long. CDR1 is SGHRS, CDR2 YFSETQ, per germline. The CDR3 spells CASRPTPGQNTGELFF. In nucleotides, the CDR3 is TGCGCCAGCAGGCCGACTCCGGGACAGAACACCGGGGAGCTGTTTTTT.

The chain joins TRBV13 to TRBJ2-7; D is unclear. Germline values: CDR1 PRHDT, CDR2 FYEKMQ (reference sequence). CDR3 length: 14 amino acids. Trimming removed 1 base at V and 5 bases at J, with 12 bases between. The CDR3 is CASSLEGCTDEQYF. CDR3 bases: TGTGCCAGCAGCTTAGAGGGATGTACGGACGAGCAGTACTTC.

The rearrangement links TRBV29-1 to TRBJ2-3; a weak D match, TRBD1 (6 bases). Trimming cost V 4 bases and J 1 base, with 6 bases left between them. The CDR3 totals 12 residues. The germline V gene encodes CDR1 SQVTM and CDR2 ANQGSEA. CDR3 protein: CSVGQGTDTQYF. As DNA, the CDR3 is TGCAGCGTTGGACAGGGCACAGATACGCAGTATTTT.

The chain uses TRBV9 and TRBJ2-6, with unresolved D. Germline V gene data show CDR1 as SGDLS and CDR2 as YYNGEE. V lost 1 base to trimming and J lost 0 bases, with 2 bases between them. The CDR3 is 14 amino acids. The CDR3 spells CASSVYSGANVLTF. Written as DNA, the CDR3 is TGTGCCAGCAGCGTATACTCTGGGGCCAACGTCCTGACTTTC.

The chain combines TRBV30 with TRBJ2-7; D gene ambiguous. The CDR3 runs to 15 residues. Trimming removed 2 bases at V and 3 bases at J, with 17 bases between. Germline lookup yields CDR1 GTSNPN and CDR2 SVGIG (reference sequence). The CDR3 reads CAWSPRSSGIYEQYF. CDR3 bases: TGTGCCTGGAGTCCTCGAAGCTCCGGAATCTACGAGCAGTACTTC. The variable domain in full, completed from reference TRBV30 and TRBJ2-7, reads SQTIHQWPATLVQPVGSPLSLECTVEGTSNPNLYWYRQAAGRGLQLLFYSVGIGQISSEVPQNLSASRPQDRQFILSSKKLLLSDSGFYLCAWSPRSSGIYEQYFGPGTRLTVT.

This chain connects TRBV30 to TRBJ1-5; 8 positions match TRBD1. The V gene's germline CDR1 is GTSNPN and CDR2 SVGIG (reference sequence). This CDR3 region has 15 residues. With V trimmed by 0 bases and J by 3 bases, 4 bases remained unmatched. The CDR3 sequence: CAWSVPDRANQPQHF. The CDR3 nucleotides are TGTGCCTGGAGTGTACCGGACAGGGCCAATCAGCCCCAGCATTTT.

The chain employs TRBV7-9 and TRBJ2-7; a weak D match, TRBD2 (5 bases). CDR3 length: 14 residues. Trimming pared 5 bases from V and 2 bases from J, leaving 13 bases between. Germline V gene data show CDR1 as SEHNR and CDR2 as FQNEAQ (reference sequence). CDR3 nucleotide sequence: TGTGCCAGCAGCCCCGAGGGTCTTGCCTACGAGCAGTACTTC. This gives the protein CASSPEGLAYEQYF.

This clone was picked up one time. The V and J genes are TRBV28 and TRBJ1-4, with 9 bases identical to TRBD1. The CDR3 length is 15 residues. CDR1 is MDHEN, CDR2 SYDVKM, per germline. The ends lost 8 bases at V and 4 bases at J; junction bases unmatched: 8. As DNA, the CDR3 is TGTGCCAGCCTCCCCGGGGACAGGGTTAATGAAAAACTGTTTTTT. As protein: CASLPGDRVNEKLFF.

The chain carries TRBV6-5 and TRBJ2-7, with 7 bases lining up with TRBD2. In germline, CDR1 is MNHEY, CDR2 SVGAGI. Trimming removed 8 bases from V and 1 base from J; junction bases left unmatched: 5. The CDR3 is made up of 13 amino acids. DNA for the CDR3: TGTGCCAGCTCACGTAGCGGGTCCTACGAGCAGTACTTC. This encodes CASSRSGSYEQYF.

The chain recombines TRBV10-3 with TRBJ1-3; D gene unclear. Germline V gene data show CDR1 as ENHRY and CDR2 as SYGVKD. The CDR3 runs to 15 residues. Trimming pared 2 bases from V and 0 bases from J, leaving 8 bases between. The CDR3 reads CAISEEPSSGNTIYF. The CDR3 DNA sequence: TGTGCCATCAGTGAGGAGCCCAGCTCTGGAAACACCATATATTTT.

The rearrangement links TRBV5-1 to TRBJ2-2; 14 bases agree with TRBD2. The V gene's germline CDR1 is SGHRS and CDR2 YFSETQ. With V trimmed by 4 bases and J by 3 bases, 8 bases remained unmatched. This CDR3 spans 18 amino acids. This CDR3 reads CASSRGLAGAIDTGELFF. DNA of the CDR3: TGCGCCAGCAGCCGGGGACTAGCGGGAGCGATAGACACCGGGGAGCTGTTTTTT.